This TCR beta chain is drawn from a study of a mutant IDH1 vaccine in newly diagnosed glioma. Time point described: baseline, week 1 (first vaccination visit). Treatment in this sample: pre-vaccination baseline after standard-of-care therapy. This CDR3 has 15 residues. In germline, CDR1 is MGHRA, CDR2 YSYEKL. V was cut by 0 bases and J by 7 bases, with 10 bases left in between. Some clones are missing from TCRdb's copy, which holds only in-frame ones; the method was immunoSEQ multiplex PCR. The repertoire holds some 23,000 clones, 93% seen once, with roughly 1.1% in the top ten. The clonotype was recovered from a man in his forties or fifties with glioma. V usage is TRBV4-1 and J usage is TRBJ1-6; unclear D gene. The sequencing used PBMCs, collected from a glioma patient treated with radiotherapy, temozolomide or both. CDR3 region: CASSQDAYGNSPLHF. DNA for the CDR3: TGCGCCAGCAGCCAAGACGCGTATGGGAATTCACCCCTCCACTTT.